The 9 T cell receptor beta chains listed next were all sequenced from one sample in a study of T cells expressing NK-cell markers. TCRdb reprocessed the 5' RACE reads; each CDR3 protein has one entry and no DNA is given. This sample's table has about half a million distinct CDR3 sequences. The sequenced sample consisted of blood T cells: a sorted CD56 or NKG2C T cell subset, CD4+ or CD8+ T cells, or bulk PBMC T cells (not recorded which). The origin of the receptors is a woman between 45 and 60 years old in good health.

This sequence joins TRBV5-1 and TRBJ2-1; TCRdb picks TRBD2, but there is no DNA to check that call. Per the germline V gene, CDR1 is SGHRS and CDR2 is YFSETQ. The CDR3 is 16 residues long. This CDR3 is CASSPLAGAVYDEQFF.

The genes are TRBV19 and TRBJ2-3. This CDR3 is built from 16 residues. The germline V gene has CDR1 LNHDA and CDR2 SQIVND (reference sequence). CDR3: CASSIVEGRRADTQYF.

The chain combines TRBV10-3 with TRBJ1-1; with no DNA, the TCRdb D assignment of TRBD1 cannot be verified. This CDR3 is built from 14 residues. Germline CDR1 is ENHRY and CDR2 is SYGVKD. The CDR3 region is CAISERGTARSAFF.

V gene TRBV12-3 or TRBV12-4 combines with J gene TRBJ2-1; as DNA is missing, the TRBD1 call by TCRdb cannot be tested. CDR3 length: 15 residues. The CDR3 region is CASSLLGQGIDEQFF.

V usage is TRBV7-9 and J usage is TRBJ2-1; checking the TCRdb D call of TRBD2 is not possible without DNA. The CDR3 totals 16 residues. The V gene's germline CDR1 is SEHNR and CDR2 FQNEAQ (reference sequence). The CDR3 sequence: CASRAGLAGGTNEQFF.

V usage is TRBV24-1 and J usage is TRBJ2-4; TCRdb reports TRBD1, a call that lacks DNA to check it against. The CDR3 is 15 residues long. Germline CDR1 and CDR2: KGHDR and SFDVKD. Here the CDR3 reads CATIPPGGDKNIQYF.

V usage is TRBV20-1 and J usage is TRBJ2-1; the D call from TCRdb, TRBD1, cannot be confirmed without DNA. The CDR3 loop spans 16 amino acids. Per germline, CDR1 DFQATT and CDR2 SNEGSKA (reference sequence). The CDR3 spells CSAREWGRGNYNEQFF.

CDR3 residues: CSARLGLAEGRQYF. The chain carries TRBV20-1 and TRBJ2-7; TCRdb names TRBD2, which stays unverified in the absence of DNA. The CDR3 contains 14 residues. Germline lookup yields CDR1 DFQATT and CDR2 SNEGSKA (reference sequence).

The chain employs TRBV16 and TRBJ1-1. This CDR3 comprises 14 residues. Germline-derived CDR1 and CDR2 are KGHSY and FQNENV. CDR3 in amino acids: CASSPEPASTEAFF.